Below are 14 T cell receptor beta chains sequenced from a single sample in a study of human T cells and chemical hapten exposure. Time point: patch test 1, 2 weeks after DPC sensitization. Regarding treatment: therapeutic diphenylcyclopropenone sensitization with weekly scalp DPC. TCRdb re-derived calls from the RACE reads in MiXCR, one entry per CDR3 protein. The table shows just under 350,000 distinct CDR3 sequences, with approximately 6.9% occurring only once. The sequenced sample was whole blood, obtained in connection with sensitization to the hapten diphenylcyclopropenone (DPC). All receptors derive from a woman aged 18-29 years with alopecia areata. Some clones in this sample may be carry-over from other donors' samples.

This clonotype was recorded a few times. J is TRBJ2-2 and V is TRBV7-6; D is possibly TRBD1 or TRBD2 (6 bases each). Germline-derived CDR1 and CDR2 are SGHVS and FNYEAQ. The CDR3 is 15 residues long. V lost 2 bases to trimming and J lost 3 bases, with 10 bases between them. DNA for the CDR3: TGTGCCAGCAGCTTACGGGGGCAGGACACCGGGGAGCTGTTTTTT. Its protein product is CASSLRGQDTGELFF.

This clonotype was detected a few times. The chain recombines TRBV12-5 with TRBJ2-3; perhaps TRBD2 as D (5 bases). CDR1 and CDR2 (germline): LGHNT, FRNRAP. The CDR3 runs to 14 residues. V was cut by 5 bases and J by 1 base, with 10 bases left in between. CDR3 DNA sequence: TGTGCTAGTGGTCTGACGAGGGGCACAGATACGCAGTATTTT. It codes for CASGLTRGTDTQYF. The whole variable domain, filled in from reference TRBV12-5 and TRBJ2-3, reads DARVTQTPRHKVTEMGQEVTMRCQPILGHNTVFWYRQTMMQGLELLAYFRNRAPLDDSGMPKDRFSAEMPDATLATLKIQPSEPRDSAVYFCASGLTRGTDTQYFGPGTRLTVL.

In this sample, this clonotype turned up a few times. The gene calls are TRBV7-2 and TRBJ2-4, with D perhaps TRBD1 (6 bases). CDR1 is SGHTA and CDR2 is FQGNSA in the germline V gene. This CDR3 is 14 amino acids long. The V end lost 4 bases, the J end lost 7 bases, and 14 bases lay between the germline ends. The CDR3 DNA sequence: TGTGCCAGCAGCTCAATCCGGGACATCAACATTCAGTACTTC. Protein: CASSSIRDINIQYF.

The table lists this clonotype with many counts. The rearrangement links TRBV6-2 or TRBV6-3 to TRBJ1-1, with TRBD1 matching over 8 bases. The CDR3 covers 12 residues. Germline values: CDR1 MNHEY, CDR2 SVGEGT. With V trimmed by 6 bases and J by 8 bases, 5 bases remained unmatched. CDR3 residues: CASSQGAPEAFF. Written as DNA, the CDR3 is TGTGCCAGCAGCCAGGGGGCTCCCGAAGCTTTCTTT.

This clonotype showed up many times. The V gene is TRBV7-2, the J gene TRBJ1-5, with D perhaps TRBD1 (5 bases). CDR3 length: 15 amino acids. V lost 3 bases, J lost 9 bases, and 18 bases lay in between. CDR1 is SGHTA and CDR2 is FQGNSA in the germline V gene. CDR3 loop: CASSLVQGQLGPQHF. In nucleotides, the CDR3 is TGTGCCAGCAGCTTGGTGCAGGGTCAATTGGGGCCCCAGCATTTT. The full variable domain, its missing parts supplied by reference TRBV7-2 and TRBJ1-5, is GAGVSQSPSNKVTEKGKDVELRCDPISGHTALYWYRQSLGQGLEFLIYFQGNSAPDKSGLPSDRFSAERTGGSVSTLTIQRTQQEDSAVYLCASSLVQGQLGPQHFGDGTRLSIL.

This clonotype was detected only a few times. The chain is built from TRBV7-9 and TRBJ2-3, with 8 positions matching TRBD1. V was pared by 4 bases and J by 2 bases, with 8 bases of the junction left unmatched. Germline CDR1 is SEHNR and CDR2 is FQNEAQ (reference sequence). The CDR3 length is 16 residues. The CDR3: CASSSAWDRYTDTQYF. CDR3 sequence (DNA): TGTGCCAGCAGCTCCGCGTGGGACAGGTACACAGATACGCAGTATTTT.

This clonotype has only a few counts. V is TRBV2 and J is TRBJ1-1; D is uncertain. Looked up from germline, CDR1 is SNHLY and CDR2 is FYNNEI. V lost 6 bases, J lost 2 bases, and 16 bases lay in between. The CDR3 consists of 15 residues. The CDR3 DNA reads TGTGCCAGCAGGGACTTTGGGCCCGAAAACACTGAAGCTTTCTTT. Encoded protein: CASRDFGPENTEAFF. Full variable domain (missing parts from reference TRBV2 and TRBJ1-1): EPEVTQTPSHQVTQMGQEVILRCVPISNHLYFYWYRQILGQKVEFLVSFYNNEISEKSEIFDDQFSVERPDGSNFTLKIRSTKLEDSAMYFCASRDFGPENTEAFFGQGTRLTVV.

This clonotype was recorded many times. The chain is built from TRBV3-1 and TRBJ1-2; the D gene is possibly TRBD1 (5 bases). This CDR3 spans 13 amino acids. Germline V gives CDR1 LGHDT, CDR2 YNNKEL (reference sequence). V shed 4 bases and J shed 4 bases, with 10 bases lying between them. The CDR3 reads CASSRGGTYGYTF. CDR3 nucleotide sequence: TGTGCCAGCAGCCGGGGAGGGACCTATGGCTACACCTTC.

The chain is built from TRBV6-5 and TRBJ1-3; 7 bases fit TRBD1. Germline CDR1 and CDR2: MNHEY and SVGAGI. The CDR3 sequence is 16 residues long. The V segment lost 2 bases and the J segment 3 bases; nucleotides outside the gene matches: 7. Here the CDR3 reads CASSYHDRDGGNTIYF. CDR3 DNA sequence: TGTGCCAGCAGTTACCACGACAGGGATGGTGGAAACACCATATATTTT.

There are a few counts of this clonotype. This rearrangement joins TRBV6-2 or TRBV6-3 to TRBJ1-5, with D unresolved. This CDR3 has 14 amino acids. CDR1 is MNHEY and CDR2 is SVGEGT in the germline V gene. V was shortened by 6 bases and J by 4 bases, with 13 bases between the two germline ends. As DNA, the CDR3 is TGTGCCAGCAGCCAAACACTTCAAAATCAGCCCCAGCATTTT. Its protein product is CASSQTLQNQPQHF.

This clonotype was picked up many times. DNA of the CDR3: TGTGCCAGCCGGAGGGAGGGAGGACGAAATCAGCCCCAGCATTTT. It codes for CASRREGGRNQPQHF. This chain uses TRBV2 with TRBJ1-5; no definite D call. The CDR3 consists of 15 residues. Germline V gene data show CDR1 as SNHLY and CDR2 as FYNNEI. Trimming pared 8 bases from V and 4 bases from J, leaving 18 bases between.

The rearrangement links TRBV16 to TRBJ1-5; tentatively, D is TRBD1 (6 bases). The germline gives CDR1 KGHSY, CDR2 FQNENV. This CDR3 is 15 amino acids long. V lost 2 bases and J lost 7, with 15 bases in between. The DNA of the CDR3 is TGTGCCAGCAGCCAACGCGGGCAGGGACAACAGCCCCAGCATTTT. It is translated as CASSQRGQGQQPQHF.

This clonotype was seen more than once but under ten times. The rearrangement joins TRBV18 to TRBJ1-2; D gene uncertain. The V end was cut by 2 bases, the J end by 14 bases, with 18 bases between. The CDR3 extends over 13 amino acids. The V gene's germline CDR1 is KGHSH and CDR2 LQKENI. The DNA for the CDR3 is TGTGCCAGCTCACCAGATTTGCAGGTGCCCCATACCTTC. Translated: CASSPDLQVPHTF.

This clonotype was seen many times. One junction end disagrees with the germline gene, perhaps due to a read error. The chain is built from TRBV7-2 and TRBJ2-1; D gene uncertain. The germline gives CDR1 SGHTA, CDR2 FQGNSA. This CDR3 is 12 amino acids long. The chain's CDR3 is CASSLGYNEQFF. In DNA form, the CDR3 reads TGCGCCAGCAGCCTTGGGTACAATGAGCAGTTCTTC.